This T cell receptor beta chain was obtained from a study of T cells after yellow fever vaccination. Template switching by 5'RACE produced TCR cDNA, adding a universal primer site and UMIs. One entry per CDR3 protein results from TCRdb running MiXCR on the 5' RACE reads. The data show about 400,000 distinct CDR3 sequences, around 6.4% seen once. This sample comprised PBMCs, obtained 5 days after the yellow fever booster vaccination. This sequence originates from a man aged 25-45 years who received the YFV17D yellow fever vaccine.

The chain's CDR3 is CASTHTKATDTQYF. CDR3 DNA: TGTGCCAGCACTCACACGAAGGCCACAGATACGCAGTATTTT. J is TRBJ2-3 and V is TRBV6-5; D remains ambiguous. CDR3 length: 14 amino acids. V dropped 7 bases and J dropped 2 bases, with 13 bases sitting between them. Germline-derived CDR1 and CDR2 are MNHEY and SVGAGI.